These T cell receptor beta chains were read from a single sample in a study of patients and donors after allogeneic stem cell transplantation. TCRdb reprocessed the RT-PCR reads via MiXCR and lists one record per CDR3 protein. This sample carries tens of thousands of distinct CDR3 sequences, under 50% of them seen once, and the ten largest clones take approximately 66%. Sample: blood, either unsorted or a sorted T cell fraction (not recorded which). Receptors originate from a human donor who was either an allogeneic HSCT recipient or a stem cell or donor lymphocyte infusion donor (not recorded which). It is not recorded whose cells these are; they may come from a transplant donor. The CDR3 runs from the conserved cysteine through the conserved F or W. The D gene is left open where the match is weak. Size values are once, few and many counts, or a class for expanded clones, and some rows have none.

TGTGCCAGCAGTTTAGCGTTTGGACTGAACACTGAAGCTTTCTTT CASSLAFGLNTEAFF TRBJ1-1 TRBV12-3/TRBV12-4 - few
TGTGCCAGCATCCGCAGGGGAGGTACCGGGGAGCTGTTTTTT CASIRRGGTGELFF TRBJ2-2 TRBV6-2/TRBV6-3 - few
TGTGCCAGCAGCGGCAGGATGATCGACTATGGCTACACCTTC CASSGRMIDYGYTF TRBJ1-2 TRBV7-9 - -
TGTGCCAGCAGTCGTAATACGCAGTATTTT CASSRNTQYF TRBJ2-3 TRBV28 - -
TGTGCGACCCTACGGACAGGAGGTGGCGATCAGCCCCAGCATTTT CATLRTGGGDQPQHF TRBJ1-5 TRBV28 TRBD1 -
TGTGCCAGCAGTTTACAGGGGGTCTCCTACAATGAGCAGTTCTTC CASSLQGVSYNEQFF TRBJ2-1 TRBV28 TRBD1 -
TGTGCCAGCAGCGTAGAGGGAGACATGAACACTGAAGCTTTCTTT CASSVEGDMNTEAFF TRBJ1-1 TRBV9 - -
TGTGCCAGCAGTCCCAAGGGGGGTCCCAATTCACCCCTCCACTTT CASSPKGGPNSPLHF TRBJ1-6 TRBV27 - few
TGTGCCAGCAGTACCCGCGGGACAGGGGGCCGGAGGAACACTGAAGCTTTCTTT CASSTRGTGGRRNTEAFF TRBJ1-1 TRBV28 TRBD1 -
TGTGCCAGCACCTCGTCGACAGGCCCCCGGCTCACCTTC CASTSSTGPRLTF TRBJ1-2 TRBV12-3/TRBV12-4 - -
TGTGCCAGCAGGAAGACGAGCTCTGGAAACACCATATATTTT CASRKTSSGNTIYF TRBJ1-3 TRBV6-2/TRBV6-3 - few
TGTGCCAGCAGCCATATTCTGGACAGGGTCAACTATGGCTACACCTTC CASSHILDRVNYGYTF TRBJ1-2 TRBV14 TRBD1 few
TGTGCCAGCAGTTACTTCGGACGGCAAGATAATTCACCCCTCCACTTT CASSYFGRQDNSPLHF TRBJ1-6 TRBV6-5 - few
TGCGCCAGCAGCCAAGACCGAACTGAGGGGTATCAGCCCCAGCATTTT CASSQDRTEGYQPQHF TRBJ1-5 TRBV4-3 - -
TGCGCCAGCAGCCGCGACGGGGGTTCTCCTGAAGCTTTCTTT CASSRDGGSPEAFF TRBJ1-1 TRBV5-1 - -
TGTGCCAGCAGCCAAGGGAGATACGAGCAGTACTTC CASSQGRYEQYF TRBJ2-7 TRBV3-1 - once
TGTGCCAGCAGTGGGGATTCATATGGCTACACCTTC CASSGDSYGYTF TRBJ1-2 TRBV6-1 - -
TGCGCCAGCAGCTTGGGGCCTAGCGGGAGGGCCTCATACGAGCAGTACTTC CASSLGPSGRASYEQYF TRBJ2-7 TRBV5-1 TRBD2 -
TGTGCCACCAGCAGAGAAGGCACTTTGAACACTGAAGCTTTCTTT CATSREGTLNTEAFF TRBJ1-1 TRBV15 - -
TGTGCCAGCAGTTCGCAGGGGACCTATGGCTACACCTTC CASSSQGTYGYTF TRBJ1-2 TRBV28 - few
TGTGCCTGGAGTTGGAGCTATGGCTACACCTTC CAWSWSYGYTF TRBJ1-2 TRBV30 - -
TGTGCCAGCAGCTTATCTACCCTATATAATTCACCCCTCCACTTT CASSLSTLYNSPLHF TRBJ1-6 TRBV7-8 - -
TGTGCCAGCAGCACGGACAGGGCTGGCGGCTACACCTTC CASSTDRAGGYTF TRBJ1-2 TRBV6-5 TRBD1 -
TGCAGTGCTAGAGGCCCCGGGAATACCTACGAGCAGTACTTC CSARGPGNTYEQYF TRBJ2-7 TRBV20-1 - -
TGCGCCAGCAGCCGACTAGCGGGAGATAACACCGGGGAGCTGTTTTTT CASSRLAGDNTGELFF TRBJ2-2 TRBV5-1 TRBD2 -
TGTGCCAGCAGAGGACACTCCAGGAATGAAAAACTGTTTTTT CASRGHSRNEKLFF TRBJ1-4 TRBV27 - -
TGTGCCAGCAGCTTAAGGGGAAATGCGGACACTGAAGCTTTCTTT CASSLRGNADTEAFF TRBJ1-1 TRBV13 - -
TGTGCCACCAGCTCAGATTGGGGCCAGAGAACGTACCAAGAGACCCAGTACTTC CATSSDWGQRTYQETQYF TRBJ2-5 TRBV15 - -
TGCAGTGCTAGTGGCGTGGGGCCCGGCTACACCTTC CSASGVGPGYTF TRBJ1-2 TRBV20-1 - -
TGTGCCAGCAGTTACGCGGGAAGGTACAATGAGCAGTTCTTC CASSYAGRYNEQFF TRBJ2-1 TRBV6-2/TRBV6-3 - -
TGTGCCAGCAGGCAACGGGCGCAGGGGAGCACAGATACGCAGTATTTT CASRQRAQGSTDTQYF TRBJ2-3 TRBV28 - -
TGCGCCAGCAGCGGCAGGGAAATGGAGACCCAGTACTTC CASSGREMETQYF TRBJ2-5 TRBV5-1 - -
TGTGCCAGCAGCTTAGGTGGAGGGAGGTTACAGCCCCAGCATTTT CASSLGGGRLQPQHF TRBJ1-5 TRBV11-2 - few
TGTGCCAGCAGTTATATGGTGAAAGACCTCGGGGATCAGCCCCAGCATTTT CASSYMVKDLGDQPQHF TRBJ1-5 TRBV28 - -
TGTGCCAGCTCACCCCGGGGAGGGGGCGGAGAAAAACTGTTTTTT CASSPRGGGGEKLFF TRBJ1-4 TRBV18 TRBD1 -
TGTGCCAGCAGCAGATCTGGGGGAGGGGTTTTTCTCTCCTACAATGAGCAGTTCTTC CASSRSGGGVFLSYNEQFF TRBJ2-1 TRBV4-2 TRBD2 -
TGTGCCAGCAGTTGGGACCGGAATTACAGGGGGACTAATTCACCCCTCCACTTT CASSWDRNYRGTNSPLHF TRBJ1-6 TRBV27 TRBD1 -
TGTGCCAGCAGCACCCGACTAGCGGCTAACACCGGGGAGCTGTTTTTT CASSTRLAANTGELFF TRBJ2-2 TRBV7-2 TRBD2 -
TGCGCCAGCAGCTTAACCTGGACAGGGGGCGGAGAGACCCAGTACTTC CASSLTWTGGGETQYF TRBJ2-5 TRBV4-3 TRBD1 -
TGTGCCAGCAGCTTAGGGATTGGACAGGGAGGTTCACCCCTCCACTTT CASSLGIGQGGSPLHF TRBJ1-6 TRBV7-2 TRBD1 -
TGTGCCAGCAGTTTAAAGGGGCCTACTAATTCACCCCTCCACTTT CASSLKGPTNSPLHF TRBJ1-6 TRBV27 - few
TGCAGTGCTAGACCCTCCCCGGAGCGGGGCACAGATACGCAGTATTTT CSARPSPERGTDTQYF TRBJ2-3 TRBV20-1 - -
TGCGCCAGCAGCCTAGGCCGGGACGTCCACTATGGCTACACCTTC CASSLGRDVHYGYTF TRBJ1-2 TRBV4-3 - -
TGTGCCAGCAGTACACCCGGGACCGCGACCTACGAGCAGTACTTC CASSTPGTATYEQYF TRBJ2-7 TRBV6-2/TRBV6-3 - -
TGTGCCAGCAGTTTCGACAGGCGGGCCACTGAAGCTTTCTTT CASSFDRRATEAFF TRBJ1-1 TRBV28 - -
TGCAGTGCTCCCCACCCGACAGGGAATAATTCACCCCTCCACTTT CSAPHPTGNNSPLHF TRBJ1-6 TRBV20-1 TRBD1 few
TGTGCCAGCAGGACGACAGGTGATTACGAGCAGTACTTC CASRTTGDYEQYF TRBJ2-7 TRBV14 - -
TGCAGTGCTTCTTCCTACAGGGGCGGCTACGAGCAGTACTTC CSASSYRGGYEQYF TRBJ2-7 TRBV20-1 TRBD1 -
TGCGCCAGCAGCTTCCTCAGTATTGGAAACACCATATATTTT CASSFLSIGNTIYF TRBJ1-3 TRBV5-1 - -
TGTGCCAGCAGTCCTCCTGTGATTATGGAAGAAAAACTGTTTTTT CASSPPVIMEEKLFF TRBJ1-4 TRBV28 - -
TGCGCCAGCAGCCAAGACAGGGCAAGCTCCTACGAGCAGTACTTC CASSQDRASSYEQYF TRBJ2-7 TRBV4-3 - -
TGTGCCACGCACCCCTCGAACCCTCGGCCCCAGCATTTT CATHPSNPRPQHF TRBJ1-5 TRBV28 - few
TGTGCCATCGCATCGAGGGAAAACACTGAAGCTTTCTTT CAIASRENTEAFF TRBJ1-1 TRBV10-3 - few